These T cell receptor beta chains were read from a single sample in a study of blood T cell repertoires in COVID-19. This table comes from immunoSEQ multiplex PCR, and its TCRdb copy is limited to in-frame clones, with some not included. The sample records about 330,000 clones, about 90% being singletons. The sequencing input was PBMCs or T cells enriched from blood (not recorded which). The receptors originated from a man younger than 45 who had recovered from COVID-19. The CDR3 runs from the conserved cysteine through the conserved F or W. The D gene is left open where the match is weak. Not all rows give a size; the values are once, few, many and, for expanded clones, a class.

clone size | J gene | CDR3 length | D gene | V gene | CDR3 DNA | CDR3 protein
. | TRBJ1-4 | 15 | TRBD1 | TRBV28 | TGTGCCAGCAGTTTATTAGGACAGGGAGAAGAAAAACTGTTTTTT | CASSLLGQGEEKLFF
. | TRBJ1-1 | 14 | . | TRBV2 | TGTGCCAGCAGTGAACAGGTTTTTGCCACTGAAGCTTTCTTT | CASSEQVFATEAFF
. | TRBJ2-2 | 14 | TRBD2 | TRBV7-2 | TGTGCCAGCAGCTCCCGGACTAGCCTCGGGGAGCTGTTTTTT | CASSSRTSLGELFF
. | TRBJ2-7 | 14 | . | TRBV6-1 | TGTGCCAGCAGTGAATGGCAGGGGTATGGCGAGCAGTACTTC | CASSEWQGYGEQYF
. | TRBJ2-4 | 14 | TRBD2 | TRBV27 | TGTGCCAGCAGACTAGCGGGGGGGGGAAACATTCAGTACTTC | CASRLAGGGNIQYF
. | TRBJ2-2 | 17 | TRBD2 | TRBV19 | TGTGCCAGTAGTACCCGGGGGGAGGGCGCAGGCACCGGGGAGCTGTTTTTT | CASSTRGEGAGTGELFF
. | TRBJ2-3 | 13 | . | TRBV3-1/TRBV3-2 | TGTGCCAGCAGCCAAAACCCGGCAGATACGCAGTATTTT | CASSQNPADTQYF
. | TRBJ1-3 | 13 | TRBD1 | TRBV28 | TGTGCCACAGACAGGGACTCTGGAAACACCATATATTTT | CATDRDSGNTIYF
. | TRBJ1-2 | 14 | TRBD1 | TRBV7-9 | TGTGCCAGCGAGCGGGGACAGGGGGCCGGGGGCTACACCTTC | CASERGQGAGGYTF
. | TRBJ1-2 | 13 | . | TRBV19 | TGTGCCAGTAGCAGACAGAGCTCGGGTGGCTACACCTTC | CASSRQSSGGYTF
. | TRBJ2-7 | 13 | . | TRBV6-5 | TGTGCCAGCAGTTACTCGGACCGGGGCGAGCAGTACTTC | CASSYSDRGEQYF
. | TRBJ1-1 | 14 | . | TRBV5-1 | TGCGCCAGCAGCTTGGACTACATGAACACTGAAGCTTTCTTT | CASSLDYMNTEAFF
. | TRBJ2-7 | 14 | . | TRBV5-1 | TGCGCCAGCAGCTTGAACCAGGGCAAAAACGAGCAGTACTTC | CASSLNQGKNEQYF
. | TRBJ1-4 | 15 | . | TRBV3-1/TRBV3-2 | TGTGCCAGCAGCCAAGAGACGGGAACTAATGAAAAACTGTTTTTT | CASSQETGTNEKLFF
. | TRBJ2-3 | 17 | TRBD2 | TRBV28 | TGTGCCAGCAGTTTAGGTCGACTAGCGGGGGGGACAGATACGCAGTATTTT | CASSLGRLAGGTDTQYF
. | TRBJ2-1 | 15 | TRBD2 | TRBV28 | TGTGCCAGCAGTTTAGCTAGCGGGGGTTACAATGAGCAGTTCTTC | CASSLASGGYNEQFF
. | TRBJ2-2 | 15 | . | TRBV7-3 | TGTGCCAGCAGCTCAGACGGACACTTCACCGGGGAGCTGTTTTTT | CASSSDGHFTGELFF
. | TRBJ2-6 | 16 | . | TRBV7-6 | TGTGCCAGCACCCTCGTTGGGGGCGCTGGGGCCAACGTCCTGACTTTC | CASTLVGGAGANVLTF
. | TRBJ2-7 | 14 | TRBD1 | TRBV11-2 | TGTGCCAGCAGCTTTGGGACAGGGAGGTACGAGCAGTACTTC | CASSFGTGRYEQYF
. | TRBJ1-4 | 16 | . | TRBV4-2 | TGTGCCAGCAGCCAAGATGGCGGGGGCGGCCCTGAAAAACTGTTTTTT | CASSQDGGGGPEKLFF
few | TRBJ1-2 | 13 | TRBD1 | TRBV9 | TGTGCCAGCAGCCCCACAGGGGGCAATGGCTACACCTTC | CASSPTGGNGYTF
. | TRBJ2-3 | 14 | . | TRBV7-8 | TGTGCCAGCAGCTTAGTCAGGGGGGCAGATACGCAGTATTTT | CASSLVRGADTQYF
. | TRBJ1-2 | 13 | TRBD1 | TRBV30 | TGTGCCACCGGACAGGGGAGAGTTCGTGGCTACACCTTC | CATGQGRVRGYTF
. | TRBJ2-1 | 15 | TRBD2 | TRBV11-3 | TGTGCCAGCAGCTTAGGCGGGGGGGGATACAATGAGCAGTTCTTC | CASSLGGGGYNEQFF
. | TRBJ2-1 | 18 | . | TRBV30 | TGTGCCTGGAGTGTAGGTTGGGTAACAGGCTGGGTCGGCAATGAGCAGTTCTTC | CAWSVGWVTGWVGNEQFF
. | TRBJ2-7 | 15 | TRBD2 | TRBV19 | TGTGCCAGTAGTCCGACTAGCGGAGAAACCTACGAGCAGTACTTC | CASSPTSGETYEQYF
. | TRBJ2-3 | 17 | TRBD2 | TRBV10-3 | TGTGCCATCAGTGAGTCTGAGCGGGGGGTTTTAACAGATACGCAGTATTTT | CAISESERGVLTDTQYF
. | TRBJ2-2 | 16 | TRBD1 | TRBV5-6 | TGTGCCAGCAGCTTTGCGTCAACAGGGGGATATCGGGAGCTGTTTTTT | CASSFASTGGYRELFF
. | TRBJ1-5 | 19 | . | TRBV3-1/TRBV3-2 | TGTGCCAGCAGCCAAGATCCCCTTTCTCCTTTTCAGGGAAATCAGCCCCAGCATTTT | CASSQDPLSPFQGNQPQHF
once | TRBJ2-2 | 16 | . | TRBV29-1 | TGCAGCGCCGGGCTCTGGGGGCAGGGCAAAAGCGGGGAGCTGTTTTTT | CSAGLWGQGKSGELFF
. | TRBJ1-5 | 13 | TRBD1 | TRBV19 | TGTGCCAGTACCGGACAGGGGAATCAGCCCCAGCATTTT | CASTGQGNQPQHF
. | TRBJ1-1 | 16 | TRBD1 | TRBV27 | TGTGCCAGCAGTTTGCTAACCGGGACAGGGGACACTGAAGCTTTCTTT | CASSLLTGTGDTEAFF
. | TRBJ2-5 | 15 | TRBD1 | TRBV12-5 | TGTGCTAGTGGTTCGGGCGACAGGGGAGGAGAGACCCAGTACTTC | CASGSGDRGGETQYF
. | TRBJ1-1 | 12 | . | TRBV5-5 | TGTGCCAGCAGCTCCCCCCTAACTGAAGCTTTCTTT | CASSSPLTEAFF
. | TRBJ1-2 | 14 | TRBD1 | TRBV28 | TGTGCCAGCAGATTTCCGGGACAGCTCTATGGCTACACCTTC | CASRFPGQLYGYTF
. | TRBJ2-3 | 17 | TRBD2 | TRBV4-1 | TGCGCCAGCAGCCAAGGTGGGGCGGGGGGCGGCACAGATACGCAGTATTTT | CASSQGGAGGGTDTQYF
. | TRBJ2-3 | 16 | TRBD2 | TRBV10-1 | TGCGCCAGCAGTGATGGGAGCGGGGCCCCCACAGATACGCAGTATTTT | CASSDGSGAPTDTQYF
. | TRBJ1-5 | 17 | TRBD1 | TRBV18 | TGTGCCAGCTCACCATATAGTCTTCAGGGGGCAGGACAGCCCCAGCATTTT | CASSPYSLQGAGQPQHF
. | TRBJ1-6 | 12 | . | TRBV6-4 | TGTGCCAGCAGTGACTTCGGGACACCCCTCCACTTT | CASSDFGTPLHF
. | TRBJ1-4 | 16 | . | TRBV27 | TGTGCCAGCAGTCCCTACAGTAGATCAACTAATGAAAAACTGTTTTTT | CASSPYSRSTNEKLFF